One sample yielded the 5 T cell receptor beta chains listed below, sequenced in a study of beta chain features in type 1 diabetes. Isolated RNA was reverse transcribed in full, so expressed TCRB transcripts were sequenced. The protocol was immunoSEQ multiplex PCR, while the TCRdb copy is restricted to in-frame clones and leaves out a portion. The data contain over 700,000 clones, 15% to 20% of them singletons. Material: naive CD4+ T cells from blood. These receptors all stem from a woman aged 18-29 years in good health.

The chain employs TRBV2 and TRBJ2-2, with 7 bases identical to TRBD1. The CDR3 runs to 15 residues. Germline CDR1 reads SNHLY; CDR2 reads FYNNEI. The ends lost 6 bases at V and 5 bases at J; junction bases unmatched: 9. The CDR3 is CASRSDRTLTGELFF. CDR3 in DNA: TGTGCCAGCAGGTCGGACAGGACTTTGACCGGGGAGCTGTTTTTT.

This clone showed up just a few times. This chain connects TRBV7-9 to TRBJ2-6; the D is unclear. Germline CDR1 reads SEHNR; CDR2 reads FQNEAQ (reference sequence). This CDR3 contains 18 residues. The ends were cut back, 1 base at V and 0 bases at J, with 13 bases in the middle. The CDR3 loop is CASSLGAGRPSGANVLTF. The CDR3 nucleotides are TGTGCCAGCAGCTTAGGGGCAGGTAGGCCCTCTGGGGCCAACGTCCTGACTTTC.

V gene TRBV13 combines with J gene TRBJ2-7; no firm D call. Trimming took off 2 bases at V and 4 bases at J, with 18 bases between the two ends. CDR1 and CDR2 (germline): PRHDT, FYEKMQ (reference sequence). The CDR3 loop spans 16 amino acids. The CDR3 DNA is TGTGCCAGCAGCTTACTTAGAAGAATACCGACTTACGAGCAGTACTTC. Its translation is CASSLLRRIPTYEQYF.

This clone appeared a few times. The V call is TRBV2, the J call TRBJ1-1, with 7 bases matching TRBD1. V shed 4 bases and J 3 bases; nucleotides not matched to a gene: 5. This CDR3 contains 14 residues. Germline values: CDR1 SNHLY, CDR2 FYNNEI. CDR3 in amino acids: CASSVQGVDTEAFF. The CDR3 DNA reads TGTGCCAGCAGTGTCCAGGGGGTCGACACTGAAGCTTTCTTT.

J is TRBJ2-5 and V is TRBV7-2; unclear D gene. Near its end, the DNA agrees better with TRBJ2-7, so the J call may be wrong. From germline, CDR1 is SGHTA and CDR2 FQGNSA. CDR3 size: 16 residues. This chain's CDR3 is CASSPHRVARPYEQYF. CDR3 DNA: TGTGCCAGCAGCCCGCACCGGGTTGCCCGGCCCTACGAGCAGTACTTC.